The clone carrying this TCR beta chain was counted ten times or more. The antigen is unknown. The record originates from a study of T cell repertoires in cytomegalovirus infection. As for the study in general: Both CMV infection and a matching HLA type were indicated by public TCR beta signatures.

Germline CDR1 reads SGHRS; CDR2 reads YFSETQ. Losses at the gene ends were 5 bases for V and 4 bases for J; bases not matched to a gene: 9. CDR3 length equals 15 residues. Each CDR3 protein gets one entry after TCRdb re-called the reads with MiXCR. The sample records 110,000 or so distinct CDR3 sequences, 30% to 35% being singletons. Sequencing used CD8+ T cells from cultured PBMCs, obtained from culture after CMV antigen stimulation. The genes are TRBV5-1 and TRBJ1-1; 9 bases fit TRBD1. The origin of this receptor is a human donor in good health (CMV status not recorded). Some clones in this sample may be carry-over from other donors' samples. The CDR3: CASSYRGLMGTEAFF. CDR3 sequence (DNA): TGCGCCAGCAGTTACAGGGGGCTTATGGGCACTGAAGCTTTCTTT.